These 9 T cell receptor beta chains were sequenced from one sample in a study of CD8 T cells in Susac syndrome. cDNA came from approximately 0.5 to 1 ug RNA primed by random hexamers. A single record per CDR3 protein comes from TCRdb applying MiXCR to the immunoSEQ multiplex PCR reads. The repertoire includes 200,000 to 250,000 distinct CDR3 sequences, about 95% of them detected once, and 0.15% sits in the top ten. The sequencing sample was made of CD4+ T cells from PBMCs. Every receptor here comes from a human donor with Susac syndrome.

The sample holds a few counts of this clonotype. The chain has TRBV19 and TRBJ1-1; D perhaps matches TRBD1 (6 bases). Germline CDR1 LNHDA, CDR2 SQIVND (reference sequence). CDR3 size: 13 residues. The V and J ends lost 4 bases and 0 bases respectively, with 6 bases between them. CDR3 coding DNA: TGTGCCAGTAGTAGGACAGTGAACACTGAAGCTTTCTTT. It translates to CASSRTVNTEAFF.

This clonotype was seen a single time. The J gene is TRBJ1-4, the V gene TRBV28; tentative D call: TRBD1 (5 bases). CDR1 and CDR2 from the germline V gene are MDHEN and SYDVKM. The CDR3 extends over 12 amino acids. Trimming took off 8 bases at V and 8 bases at J, with 12 bases between the two ends. CDR3 residues: CASAPGQEKLFF. The CDR3 DNA follows: TGTGCCAGCGCCCCGGGGCAGGAAAAACTGTTTTTT.

This chain connects TRBV20-1 to TRBJ2-4; D unresolved. The CDR3 length is 13 residues. Germline CDR1 and CDR2: DFQATT and SNEGSKA (reference sequence). Trimming stripped 1 base from V and 0 bases from J, with 4 bases between. The CDR3 bases are TGCAGTGCTAGAGTCCCAGCCAAAAACATTCAGTACTTC. Translated: CSARVPAKNIQYF.

The J gene is TRBJ2-2, the V gene TRBV4-3; D may be TRBD1 (5 bases). The V end was cut by 0 bases, the J end by 3 bases, with 11 bases between. This CDR3 comprises 16 residues. CDR1 is LGHNA, CDR2 YSLEER, per germline. The DNA for the CDR3 is TGCGCCAGCAGCCAAGATGGCGGCAGGGACACCGGGGAGCTGTTTTTT. Residues: CASSQDGGRDTGELFF.

This clonotype was observed a single time. The chain employs TRBV5-1 and TRBJ2-6; D may correspond to TRBD1 or TRBD2 (5 bases each). The ends were cut back, 7 bases at V and 1 base at J, with 15 bases in the middle. Germline-derived CDR1 and CDR2 are SGHRS and YFSETQ. CDR3 size: 16 residues. In DNA form, the CDR3 reads TGCGCCAGCTGGGACGGCCTACTTTCTGGGGCCAACGTCCTGACTTTC. It specifies CASWDGLLSGANVLTF.

This rearrangement joins TRBV7-3 to TRBJ1-1; no reliable D call. The CDR3 spans 13 residues. V gave up 5 bases and J gave up 1 base, with 8 bases separating them. Germline V CDR1 and CDR2: SGHTA, FQGTGA. The CDR3 sequence is CASSPMGNTEAFF. The CDR3, as DNA: TGTGCCAGCAGCCCGATGGGGAACACTGAAGCTTTCTTT.

V is TRBV28 and J is TRBJ2-5; D uncertain. The CDR3 has 18 residues. Germline loops: CDR1 MDHEN, CDR2 SYDVKM. Trimming shortened V by 4 bases and J by 1 base, and 22 bases separated the two germline ends. The CDR3 DNA reads as TGTGCCAGCAGTTCCATGACGCCCCAATCAGGTCCCCAAGAGACCCAGTACTTC. Translation gives CASSSMTPQSGPQETQYF.

The V and J genes are TRBV18 and TRBJ1-5; D unclear. Germline CDR1 and CDR2: KGHSH and LQKENI. CDR3 length equals 14 residues. V dropped 2 bases and J dropped 2 bases, with 7 bases sitting between them. The CDR3 here is CASSPGYGNQPQHF. The CDR3 coding sequence is TGTGCCAGCTCACCAGGGTACGGCAATCAGCCCCAGCATTTT.

This chain uses TRBV29-1 with TRBJ1-1, with unresolved D. The length of the CDR3 is 13 residues. Deletions cut 0 bases from V and 7 bases from J, with 12 bases between. Germline V gene data show CDR1 as SQVTM and CDR2 as ANQGSEA. The CDR3 coding sequence is TGCAGCGTTGAAGATGGAGGAGTGCGTGAAGCTTTCTTT. This translates into CSVEDGGVREAFF.